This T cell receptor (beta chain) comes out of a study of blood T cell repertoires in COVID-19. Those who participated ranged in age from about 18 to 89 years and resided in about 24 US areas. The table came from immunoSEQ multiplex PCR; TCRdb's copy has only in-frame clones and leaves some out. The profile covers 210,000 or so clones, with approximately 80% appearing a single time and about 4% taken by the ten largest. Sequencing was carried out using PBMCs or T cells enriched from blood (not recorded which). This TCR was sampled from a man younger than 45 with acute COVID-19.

The CDR3 protein is CASSQDGTAGETQYF. Written as DNA, the CDR3 is TGTGCCAGCAGCCAAGATGGGACTGCGGGTGAGACCCAGTACTTC. The chain has TRBV14 and TRBJ2-5; D perhaps matches TRBD2 (6 bases). This CDR3 contains 15 residues. CDR1 is SGHDN, CDR2 FVKESK, per germline. Trimming pared 0 bases from V and 5 bases from J, leaving 13 bases between.